This T cell receptor beta chain appears in the sequencing data of a study of blood T cell repertoires in COVID-19. As for the study in general: Samples representing acute and convalescent COVID-19 were sourced from the United States, Italy and Spain. PBMCs, B-cell-depleted T cells, or T cells provided the cDNA or gDNA that made up the material.

TCRdb's table, derived via immunoSEQ multiplex PCR, lists solely in-frame clones and lacks some. The repertoire holds about 150,000 clones, with about 76% as singletons. There are 14 residues in the CDR3. Germline values: CDR1 MDHEN, CDR2 SYDVKM. V was cut by 7 bases and J by 4 bases, with 14 bases left in between. This TCR was sampled from a woman aged 70-85 years with COVID-19, enrolled during active disease. Sequencing input: peripheral blood. The chain joins TRBV28 to TRBJ1-3; D is possibly TRBD1 (6 bases). The CDR3 DNA sequence: TGTGCCAGCACCCAGGGGCTGAACGGAAACACCATATATTTT. This gives the protein CASTQGLNGNTIYF.